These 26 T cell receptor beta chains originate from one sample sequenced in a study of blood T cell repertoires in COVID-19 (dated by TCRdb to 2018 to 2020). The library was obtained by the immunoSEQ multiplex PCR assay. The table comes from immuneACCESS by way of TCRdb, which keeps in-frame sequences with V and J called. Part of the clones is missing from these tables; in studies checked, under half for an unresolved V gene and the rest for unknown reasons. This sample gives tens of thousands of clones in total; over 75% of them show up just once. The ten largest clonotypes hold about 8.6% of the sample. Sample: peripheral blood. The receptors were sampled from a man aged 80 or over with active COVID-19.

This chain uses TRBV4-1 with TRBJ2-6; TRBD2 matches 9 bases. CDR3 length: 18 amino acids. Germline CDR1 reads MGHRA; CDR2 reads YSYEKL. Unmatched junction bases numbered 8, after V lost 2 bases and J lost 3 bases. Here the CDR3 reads CASSQPWRGGRGANVLTF. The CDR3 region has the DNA TGCGCCAGCAGCCAACCCTGGCGGGGGGGCCGTGGGGCCAACGTCCTGACTTTC.

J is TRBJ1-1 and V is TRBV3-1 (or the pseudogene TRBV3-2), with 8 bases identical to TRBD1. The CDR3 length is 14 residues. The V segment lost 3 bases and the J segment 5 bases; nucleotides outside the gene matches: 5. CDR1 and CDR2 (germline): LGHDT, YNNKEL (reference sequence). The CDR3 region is CASSQYTGGTEAFF. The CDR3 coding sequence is TGTGCCAGCAGCCAGTACACAGGGGGTACTGAAGCTTTCTTT.

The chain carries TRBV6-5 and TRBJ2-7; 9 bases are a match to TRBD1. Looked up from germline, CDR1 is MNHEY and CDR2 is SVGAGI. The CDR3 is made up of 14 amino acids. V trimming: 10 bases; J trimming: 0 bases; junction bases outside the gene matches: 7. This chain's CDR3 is CATIKTGGSYEQYF. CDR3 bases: TGTGCCACCATAAAGACAGGGGGCTCCTACGAGCAGTACTTC.

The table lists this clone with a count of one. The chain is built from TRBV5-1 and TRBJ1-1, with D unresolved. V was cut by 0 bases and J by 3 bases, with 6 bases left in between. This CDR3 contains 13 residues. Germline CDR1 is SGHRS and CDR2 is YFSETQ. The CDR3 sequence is CASSLESDTEAFF. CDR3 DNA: TGCGCCAGCAGCTTGGAATCGGACACTGAAGCTTTCTTT.

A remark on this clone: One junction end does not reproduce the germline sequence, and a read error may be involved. The CDR3 reads CASSTPTGASNF. The CDR3 nucleotides are TGTGCCAGCAGTACACCGACAGGTGCTTCGAATTTT. The gene calls are TRBV28 and TRBJ1-5, with D maybe TRBD1 (6 bases). Germline values: CDR1 MDHEN, CDR2 SYDVKM. This CDR3 comprises 12 residues.

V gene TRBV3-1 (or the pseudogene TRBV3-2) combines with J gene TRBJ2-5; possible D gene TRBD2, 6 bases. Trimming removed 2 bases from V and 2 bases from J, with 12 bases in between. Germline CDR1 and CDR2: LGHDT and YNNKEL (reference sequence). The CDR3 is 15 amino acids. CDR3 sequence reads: CASSQFSGTQETQYF. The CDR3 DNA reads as TGTGCCAGCAGCCAATTTTCCGGGACTCAAGAGACCCAGTACTTC.

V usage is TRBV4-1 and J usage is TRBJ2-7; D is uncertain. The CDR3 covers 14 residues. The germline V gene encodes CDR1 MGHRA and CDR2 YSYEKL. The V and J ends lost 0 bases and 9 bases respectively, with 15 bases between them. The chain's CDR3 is CASSQDQVRAGQYF. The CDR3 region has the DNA TGCGCCAGCAGCCAAGATCAGGTCCGAGCTGGGCAGTACTTC.

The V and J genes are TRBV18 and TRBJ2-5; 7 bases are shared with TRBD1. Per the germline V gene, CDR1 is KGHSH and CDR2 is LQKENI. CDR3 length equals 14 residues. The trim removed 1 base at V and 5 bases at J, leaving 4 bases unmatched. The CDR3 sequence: CASSPQGAQETQYF. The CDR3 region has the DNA TGTGCCAGCTCACCACAGGGGGCGCAGGAGACCCAGTACTTC.

The CDR3 DNA reads as TGTGCCAGCAGTTTAAAAGGAACCCTAGGAGATACGCAGTATTTT. Protein product: CASSLKGTLGDTQYF. The rearrangement uses TRBV27 and TRBJ2-3; D gene unclear. Germline-derived CDR1 and CDR2 are MNHEY and SMNVEV (reference sequence). This CDR3 spans 15 amino acids. Trimming shortened V by 2 bases and J by 5 bases, and 14 bases separated the two germline ends.

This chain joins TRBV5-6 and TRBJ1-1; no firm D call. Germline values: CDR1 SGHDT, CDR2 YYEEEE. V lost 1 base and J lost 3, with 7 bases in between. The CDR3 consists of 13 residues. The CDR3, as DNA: TGTGCCAGCAGCTTGCAGGTCTACACTGAAGCTTTCTTT. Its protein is CASSLQVYTEAFF.

The DNA of the CDR3 is TGTGCCAGCACGCAGGGGGTTTATGGCTACACCTTC. The encoded protein is CASTQGVYGYTF. This chain uses TRBV2 with TRBJ1-2, with 7 bases aligning to TRBD1. Germline V lookup: CDR1 SNHLY, CDR2 FYNNEI. V trimming: 7 bases; J trimming: 5 bases; junction bases outside the gene matches: 4. The CDR3 has 12 residues. Full variable domain (missing parts from reference TRBV2 and TRBJ1-2): EPEVTQTPSHQVTQMGQEVILRCVPISNHLYFYWYRQILGQKVEFLVSFYNNEISEKSEIFDDQFSVERPDGSNFTLKIRSTKLEDSAMYFCASTQGVYGYTFGSGTRLTVV.

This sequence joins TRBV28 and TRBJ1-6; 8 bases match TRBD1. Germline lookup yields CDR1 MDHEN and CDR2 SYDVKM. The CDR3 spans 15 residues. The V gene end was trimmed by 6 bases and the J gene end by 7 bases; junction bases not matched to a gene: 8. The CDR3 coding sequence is TGTGCCAGCAGAAATTACAGGGGGGGGAATTCACCCCTCCACTTT. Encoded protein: CASRNYRGGNSPLHF.

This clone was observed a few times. This CDR3 is CAISDGQKRKTQYF. CDR3 DNA sequence: TGTGCCATCAGTGATGGGCAGAAACGTAAGACGCAGTATTTT. The chain combines TRBV10-3 with TRBJ2-3, with D uncertain. The germline V and J ends were trimmed by 3 bases and 9 bases, with 16 bases remaining between them. CDR3 size: 14 residues. CDR1 is ENHRY and CDR2 is SYGVKD in the germline V gene.

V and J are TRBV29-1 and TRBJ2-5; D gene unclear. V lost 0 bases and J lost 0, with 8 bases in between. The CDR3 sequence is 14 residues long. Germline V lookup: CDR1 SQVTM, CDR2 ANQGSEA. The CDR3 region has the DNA TGCAGCGTTGAAGATCAGGTGTACCAAGAGACCCAGTACTTC. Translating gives CSVEDQVYQETQYF.

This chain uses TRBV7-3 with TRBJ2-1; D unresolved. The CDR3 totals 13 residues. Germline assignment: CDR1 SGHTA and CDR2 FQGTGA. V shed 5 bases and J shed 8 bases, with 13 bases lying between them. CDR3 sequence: CASSLLRVDEQFF. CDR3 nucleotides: TGTGCCAGCAGCCTATTACGAGTCGATGAGCAGTTCTTC.

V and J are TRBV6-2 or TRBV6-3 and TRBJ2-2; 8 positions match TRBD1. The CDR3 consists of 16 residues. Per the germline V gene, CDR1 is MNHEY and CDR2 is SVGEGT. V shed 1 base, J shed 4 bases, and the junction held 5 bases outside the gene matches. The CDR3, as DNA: TGTGCCAGCAGTTACTTTGGACAGGGATCCACCGGGGAGCTGTTTTTT. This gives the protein CASSYFGQGSTGELFF.

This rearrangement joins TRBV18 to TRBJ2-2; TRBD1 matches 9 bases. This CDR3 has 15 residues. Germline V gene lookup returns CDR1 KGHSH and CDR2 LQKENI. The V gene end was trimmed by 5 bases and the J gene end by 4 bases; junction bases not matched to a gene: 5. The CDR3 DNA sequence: TGTGCCAGCTCAGCAAACAGGGGGCTCACCGGGGAGCTGTTTTTT. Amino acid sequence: CASSANRGLTGELFF.

The CDR3 DNA is TGTGCCAGCGGACAGGAATCCAACTATGGCTACACCTTC. Translating it yields CASGQESNYGYTF. The chain carries TRBV6-5 and TRBJ1-2, with 7 bases aligning to TRBD1. The CDR3 totals 13 residues. CDR1 and CDR2 from the germline V gene are MNHEY and SVGAGI. J lost 2 bases, V lost 8 bases, and 5 bases had no gene match.

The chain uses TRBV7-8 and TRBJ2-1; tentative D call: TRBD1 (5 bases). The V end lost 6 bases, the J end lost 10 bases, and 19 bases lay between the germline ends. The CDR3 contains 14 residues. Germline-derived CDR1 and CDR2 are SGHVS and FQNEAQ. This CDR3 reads CASRFSQGLGEQFF. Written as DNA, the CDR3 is TGTGCCAGCAGATTTAGCCAGGGTTTGGGGGAGCAGTTCTTC.

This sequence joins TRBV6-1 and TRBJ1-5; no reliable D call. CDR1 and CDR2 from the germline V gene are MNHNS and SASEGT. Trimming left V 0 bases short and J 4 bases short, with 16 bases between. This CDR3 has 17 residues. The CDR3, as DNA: TGTGCCAGCAGTGAAGCCATTCGGGGAGGTAGAAATCAGCCCCAGCATTTT. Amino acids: CASSEAIRGGRNQPQHF.

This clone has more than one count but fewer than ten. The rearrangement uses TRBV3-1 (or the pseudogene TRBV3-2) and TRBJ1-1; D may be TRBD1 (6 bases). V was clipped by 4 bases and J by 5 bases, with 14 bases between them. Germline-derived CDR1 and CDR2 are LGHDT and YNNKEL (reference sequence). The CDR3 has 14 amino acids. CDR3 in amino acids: CASSPYTGWTEAFF. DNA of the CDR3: TGTGCCAGCAGCCCCTATACAGGGTGGACTGAAGCTTTCTTT.

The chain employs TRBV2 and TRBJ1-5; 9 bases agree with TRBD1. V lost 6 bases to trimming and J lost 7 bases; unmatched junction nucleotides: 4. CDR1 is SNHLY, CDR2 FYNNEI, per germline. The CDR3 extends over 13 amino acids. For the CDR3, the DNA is TGTGCCAGCAGCACAGGGGGCCGACAGCCCCAGCATTTT. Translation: CASSTGGRQPQHF.

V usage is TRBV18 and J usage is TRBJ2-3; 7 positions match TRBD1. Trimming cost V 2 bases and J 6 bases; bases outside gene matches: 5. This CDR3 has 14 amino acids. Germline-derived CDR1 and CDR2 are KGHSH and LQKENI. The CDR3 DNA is TGTGCCAGCTCACCAGGGACAGCGACGGATACGCAGTATTTT. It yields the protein CASSPGTATDTQYF.

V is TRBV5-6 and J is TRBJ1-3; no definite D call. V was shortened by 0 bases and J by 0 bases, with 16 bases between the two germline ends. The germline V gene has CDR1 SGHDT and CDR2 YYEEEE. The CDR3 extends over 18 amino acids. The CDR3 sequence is CASSLASEGGSSGNTIYF. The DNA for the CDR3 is TGTGCCAGCAGCTTGGCCTCAGAGGGCGGAAGCTCTGGAAACACCATATATTTT.

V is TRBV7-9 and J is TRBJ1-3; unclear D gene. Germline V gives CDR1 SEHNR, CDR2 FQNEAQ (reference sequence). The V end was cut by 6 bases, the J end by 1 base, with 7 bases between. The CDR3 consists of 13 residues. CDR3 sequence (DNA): TGTGCCAGCAGGCACCGGTCTGGAAACACCATATATTTT. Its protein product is CASRHRSGNTIYF.

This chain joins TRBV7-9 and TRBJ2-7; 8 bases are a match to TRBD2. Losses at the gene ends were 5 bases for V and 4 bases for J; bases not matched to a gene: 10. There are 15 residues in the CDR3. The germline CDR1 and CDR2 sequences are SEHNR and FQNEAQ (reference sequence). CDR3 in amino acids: CASSPGSGGGYEQYF. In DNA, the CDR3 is TGTGCCAGCAGCCCTGGGAGCGGGGGAGGGTACGAGCAGTACTTC.